This T cell receptor (beta chain) was identified during a study of Ad26.COV2.S vaccination and SARS-CoV-2 variants. Treatment given: about 20 received Ad26.COV2.S at low or high dose, single or two shots; 5 received placebo; per-sample allocation not given. The samples were gathered on day 63 after the first injection of vaccine or placebo. Trimming pared 10 bases from V and 10 bases from J, leaving 19 bases between. CDR1 and CDR2 (germline): MNHEY, SVGAGI. The CDR3 sequence is 13 residues long. Using immunoSEQ multiplex PCR, the repertoire was profiled, and TCRdb retains in-frame clones only, with some absent. The table includes a few hundred thousand clones, around 87% detected once.

Specimen: peripheral blood, collected in a trial of Ad26.COV2.S vaccine versus placebo. The source of this sequence is a person between 18 and 60 years old who received the Ad26.COV2.S COVID-19 vaccine or a placebo. V and J are TRBV6-5 and TRBJ1-4; no definite D call. CDR3 DNA: TGTGCCACTAGTGCATTTCGTCATGGAAAACTGTTTTTT. Protein: CATSAFRHGKLFF.